By proportion, the clone carrying this T cell receptor beta chain is medium-sized. The target antigen is unknown. Making TCR beta cDNA involved approximately 530 ng total RNA and a constant-region primer. ARM-PCR, slightly modified, supplied the TCR beta libraries through three nested multiplex PCR rounds. Rounds one and two of PCR, each of 10 cycles, were primed with TRBV1-TRBV30 forward primers and a C-beta reverse primer. TCRdb processed the multiplex PCR reads anew with MiXCR; each CDR3 protein has one entry. The table lists roughly 50,000 distinct CDR3 sequences, about 68% of them singletons. DNA and RNA were both co-extracted from about 19-30 mg of bulk tissue that had not been sorted. Primary liver carcinomas in the patients were surgically resected. Infection with HBV was chronic in patients; they were treatment-naive. The data derive from a study of tumor-infiltrating lymphocytes in primary liver carcinoma. Study results and caveats: Tumor top-250-clone fraction significantly exceeded that of blood (p = 0.039).

Unmatched junction bases numbered 7, after V lost 4 bases and J lost 3 bases. Germline V CDR1 and CDR2: SGHVS, FQNEAQ. The CDR3 extends over 15 amino acids. Material: liver tumor tissue from sampling region 2. Subset described: tumor region T2, inferior pole. This TCR derives from a man aged 35-49 years with primary liver carcinoma and hepatitis B virus infection. The rearrangement joins TRBV7-8 to TRBJ1-2; 8 bases line up with TRBD1. The CDR3 DNA is TGTGCCAGCAGCTGGCGGACAGGGAACCACTATGGCTACACCTTC. Translating it yields CASSWRTGNHYGYTF.